The next 25 T cell receptor beta chains were all read from a single sample in a study of cytotoxic CD8 clonotypes in ibrutinib-treated CLL. Data came from immunoSEQ multiplex PCR; TCRdb stores just in-frame clones and leaves some out. The table has 200,000 to 250,000 clones, 60% to 75% seen once. Source: PBMCs, taken after 24 months of ibrutinib treatment. These receptors all come from a human donor with chronic lymphocytic leukemia.

The V call is TRBV7-2, the J call TRBJ1-3, with D unresolved. In germline, CDR1 is SGHTA, CDR2 FQGNSA. CDR3 size: 14 residues. V was clipped by 2 bases and J by 4 bases, with 9 bases between them. The CDR3 coding sequence is TGTGCCAGCAGCTTAATCCGGGCGGGAAACACCATATATTTT. It is translated as CASSLIRAGNTIYF.

This chain joins TRBV5-5 and TRBJ2-1, with TRBD2 matching over 7 bases. The junction had 6 bases not matched to a gene; V was cut back by 0 bases and J by 6 bases. Germline values: CDR1 SGHKS, CDR2 YYEKEE (reference sequence). The CDR3 runs to 15 residues. The CDR3 region is CASSLVGGRGNEQFF. CDR3 nucleotides: TGTGCCAGCAGCTTGGTAGGCGGGAGAGGCAATGAGCAGTTCTTC.

V gene TRBV18 combines with J gene TRBJ2-3; no firm D call. The germline V gene has CDR1 KGHSH and CDR2 LQKENI. The CDR3 has 17 residues. V was clipped by 3 bases and J by 1 base, with 17 bases between them. The chain's CDR3 is CASSPVKQSFGTDTQYF. CDR3 coding DNA: TGTGCCAGCTCACCGGTTAAACAATCCTTTGGCACAGATACGCAGTATTTT.

This clone was seen once. Additional DNA sequences in this sample encode the identical CDR3. V usage is TRBV4-2 and J usage is TRBJ2-1; 7 bases agree with TRBD2. CDR1 LGHNA and CDR2 YNFKEQ come from the germline V gene. This CDR3 spans 16 amino acids. V gave up 0 bases and J gave up 0 bases; unmatched junction bases: 2. The CDR3: CASSQEGGSSYNEQFF. DNA for the CDR3: TGTGCCAGCAGCCAAGAGGGCGGGAGCTCCTACAATGAGCAGTTCTTC.

This chain joins TRBV6-5 and TRBJ2-7; 7 nucleotides agree with TRBD1. This CDR3 contains 15 residues. The ends lost 5 bases at V and 1 base at J; junction bases unmatched: 8. CDR1 is MNHEY, CDR2 SVGAGI, per germline. The CDR3 sequence is CASSLTGTASYEQYF. The CDR3, as DNA: TGTGCCAGCAGTCTCACCGGGACAGCATCCTACGAGCAGTACTTC.

V gene TRBV11-3 combines with J gene TRBJ1-4; 9 nucleotides match TRBD1. The CDR3 spans 18 residues. Trimming cost V 1 base and J 3 bases; bases outside gene matches: 9. Germline V gene sequence: CDR1 SGHNT, CDR2 YENEEA. The CDR3 DNA sequence: TGTGCCAGCAGCTTAGTTTCCCGCCGGACAGGGGCTAATGAAAAACTGTTTTTT. It is translated as CASSLVSRRTGANEKLFF. Drawing the rest from reference TRBV11-3 and TRBJ1-4, the complete variable domain is EAGVVQSPRYKIIEKKQPVAFWCNPISGHNTLYWYLQNLGQGPELLIRYENEEAVDDSQLPKDRFSAERLKGVDSTLKIQPAELGDSAVYLCASSLVSRRTGANEKLFFGSGTQLSVL.

In its sample, this clone was seen a few times. V gene TRBV29-1 combines with J gene TRBJ2-7; the D call may be TRBD1 or TRBD2 (6 bases each). Germline V gene lookup returns CDR1 SQVTM and CDR2 ANQGSEA. V lost 1 base to trimming and J lost 6 bases, with 13 bases between them. This CDR3 spans 13 amino acids. The CDR3 region is CSVEGGALGEQYF. Written as DNA, the CDR3 is TGCAGCGTTGAAGGGGGGGCTCTAGGCGAGCAGTACTTC.

This clone was picked up a small number of times. The chain recombines TRBV19 with TRBJ2-7; 7 nucleotides agree with TRBD1. The trim removed 5 bases at V and 4 bases at J, leaving 11 bases unmatched. The length of the CDR3 is 15 residues. CDR1 and CDR2 from the germline V gene are LNHDA and SQIVND (reference sequence). CDR3: CASSPKGTATYEQYF. CDR3 coding DNA: TGTGCCAGTAGTCCGAAAGGGACAGCTACTTACGAGCAGTACTTC. The full variable domain, completed using reference TRBV19 and TRBJ2-7, is DGGITQSPKYLFRKEGQNVTLSCEQNLNHDAMYWYRQDPGQGLRLIYYSQIVNDFQKGDIAEGYSVSREKKESFPLTVTSAQKNPTAFYLCASSPKGTATYEQYFGPGTRLTVT.

V usage is TRBV28 and J usage is TRBJ2-7; D is unresolved. Germline CDR1 is MDHEN and CDR2 is SYDVKM. V dropped 5 bases and J dropped 0 bases, with 17 bases sitting between them. CDR3 length: 16 residues. The CDR3 nucleotides read TGTGCCAGCAGTCCCATAACTAAGCTTGTCTCCTACGAGCAGTACTTC. Protein product: CASSPITKLVSYEQYF.

This chain connects TRBV7-8 to TRBJ2-7; unclear D gene. This CDR3 is 14 amino acids long. Germline V gene sequence: CDR1 SGHVS, CDR2 FQNEAQ. V was trimmed by 1 base and J by 9 bases, leaving 16 bases between them. The CDR3 protein is CASSLEGPSTWQYF. The CDR3 DNA sequence: TGTGCCAGCAGCTTAGAGGGCCCCTCTACGTGGCAGTACTTC. The entire variable domain, with the rest obtained from reference TRBV7-8 and TRBJ2-7, is as follows: GAGVSQSPRYKVAKRGQDVALRCDPISGHVSLFWYQQALGQGPEFLTYFQNEAQLDKSGLPSDRFFAERPEGSVSTLKIQRTQQEDSAVYLCASSLEGPSTWQYFGPGTRLTVT.

The chain is built from TRBV27 and TRBJ1-2, with D uncertain. The germline V gene has CDR1 MNHEY and CDR2 SMNVEV (reference sequence). The CDR3 runs to 12 residues. V shed 10 bases and J shed 0 bases, with 9 bases lying between them. CDR3: CATNSPNYGYTF. CDR3 sequence (DNA): TGTGCCACAAACAGCCCTAACTATGGCTACACCTTC.

This clone has only a few counts. The chain carries TRBV7-6 and TRBJ1-5, with D possibly matching TRBD1 (6 bases). Germline V gives CDR1 SGHVS, CDR2 FNYEAQ. The CDR3 consists of 14 residues. Deletions cut 4 bases from V and 6 bases from J, with 13 bases between. The CDR3 DNA reads as TGTGCCAGCAGCTCCACACAGGGTTCTCAGCCCCAGCATTTT. This encodes CASSSTQGSQPQHF.

The gene calls are TRBV11-3 and TRBJ2-2; D unclear. V lost 5 bases, J lost 0 bases, and 16 bases lay in between. CDR3 length equals 17 residues. The germline V gene has CDR1 SGHNT and CDR2 YENEEA. The CDR3 coding sequence is TGTGCCAGCAGCACCCCGTCACAGCCCTCGAACACCGGGGAGCTGTTTTTT. Its translation: CASSTPSQPSNTGELFF.

The chain links TRBV7-2 to TRBJ2-3, with D tentatively TRBD2 (5 bases). CDR1 is SGHTA and CDR2 is FQGNSA in the germline V gene. V lost 1 base, J lost 0 bases, and 14 bases lay in between. The CDR3 extends over 17 amino acids. CDR3 protein: CASSLVRGAGSTDTQYF. DNA of the CDR3: TGTGCCAGCAGCTTAGTGCGCGGCGCGGGTAGCACAGATACGCAGTATTTT.

CDR3 bases: TGTGCCAGCAACCTAGCGGGAGTGGGAGATACGCAGTATTTT. It specifies CASNLAGVGDTQYF. This chain links TRBV6-5 with TRBJ2-3; 10 bases agree with TRBD2. The V segment lost 7 bases and the J segment 5 bases; nucleotides outside the gene matches: 6. The germline CDR1 and CDR2 sequences are MNHEY and SVGAGI. The CDR3 is made up of 14 amino acids.

The genes are TRBV28 and TRBJ1-4, with D hard to call. The V end was cut by 6 bases, the J end by 4 bases, with 18 bases between. Germline values: CDR1 MDHEN, CDR2 SYDVKM. The CDR3 has 16 residues. This CDR3 is CASSQFRGIGNEKLFF. The CDR3 DNA sequence: TGTGCCAGCAGCCAATTCAGAGGGATCGGTAATGAAAAACTGTTTTTT.

The chain is built from TRBV28 and TRBJ1-5; unclear D gene. The V end lost 5 bases, the J end lost 7 bases, and 21 bases lay between the germline ends. CDR3 length: 16 amino acids. Germline V gene data show CDR1 as MDHEN and CDR2 as SYDVKM. The DNA of the CDR3 is TGTGCCAGCAGTATGATACAGTGGACCTTAGGGCAGCCCCAGCATTTT. Amino acids: CASSMIQWTLGQPQHF. Drawing the rest from reference TRBV28 and TRBJ1-5, the complete variable domain is DVKVTQSSRYLVKRTGEKVFLECVQDMDHENMFWYRQDPGLGLRLIYFSYDVKMKEKGDIPEGYSVSREKKERFSLILESASTNQTSMYLCASSMIQWTLGQPQHFGDGTRLSIL.

The J gene is TRBJ1-1, the V gene TRBV20-1; unclear D gene. V lost 3 bases to trimming and J lost 3 bases, with 5 bases between them. There are 11 residues in the CDR3. CDR1 DFQATT and CDR2 SNEGSKA come from the germline V gene (reference sequence). The CDR3 DNA is TGCAGTGCTAGGAAATACACTGAAGCTTTCTTT. Its translation is CSARKYTEAFF.

This clone occurred a few times. V usage is TRBV10-1 and J usage is TRBJ1-1, with 7 bases identical to TRBD1. This CDR3 has 13 amino acids. Per the germline V gene, CDR1 is WNHNN and CDR2 is SYGVQD (reference sequence). Trimming took 7 bases from V and 1 from J; bases not matched to a gene: 3. CDR3 in DNA: TGCGCCAGCAACGACAGGGCGAACACTGAAGCTTTCTTT. As protein: CASNDRANTEAFF.

The CDR3 sequence: CASSAERYVAEQFF. CDR3 nucleotides: TGTGCCAGCAGTGCCGAGCGGTACGTCGCTGAGCAGTTCTTC. The chain uses TRBV2 and TRBJ2-1; TRBD2 might be the D (5 bases). Deletions cut 4 bases from V and 9 bases from J, with 16 bases between. The CDR3 totals 14 residues. Germline CDR1 is SNHLY and CDR2 is FYNNEI.

For the CDR3, the DNA is TGTGCCAGCAGTTTCTCTTACGACGGATTCTACGAGCAGTACTTC. It translates to CASSFSYDGFYEQYF. J is TRBJ2-7 and V is TRBV6-5; D is ambiguous. V lost 4 bases and J 3 bases, leaving 16 bases between the germline ends. Germline CDR1 and CDR2: MNHEY and SVGAGI. This CDR3 contains 15 residues.

The V gene is TRBV29-1, the J gene TRBJ2-1; tentatively, D is TRBD1 (5 bases). The CDR3 runs 13 residues. V was trimmed by 7 bases and J by 5 bases, leaving 15 bases between them. Germline loops: CDR1 SQVTM, CDR2 ANQGSEA. CDR3 sequence reads: CSGKSQGDNEQFF. The DNA of the CDR3 is TGCAGCGGGAAAAGTCAAGGGGACAATGAGCAGTTCTTC.

A few counts support this clone. J is TRBJ2-1 and V is TRBV27, with D possibly matching TRBD1 (6 bases). Germline CDR1 MNHEY, CDR2 SMNVEV (reference sequence). Trimming pared 4 bases from V and 7 bases from J, leaving 11 bases between. This CDR3 spans 13 amino acids. CDR3 DNA sequence: TGTGCCAGCAGTTGGACAGCTACGAATGAGCAGTTCTTC. It codes for CASSWTATNEQFF.

The chain joins TRBV5-1 to TRBJ1-2; TRBD1 matches 9 bases. Losses at the gene ends were 4 bases for V and 2 bases for J; bases not matched to a gene: 6. The CDR3 extends over 15 amino acids. CDR1 and CDR2 from the germline V gene are SGHRS and YFSETQ. CDR3 nucleotides: TGCGCCAGCAGCCTGGGACAGGGTGGAAACTATGGCTACACCTTC. Translated: CASSLGQGGNYGYTF.

In its sample, this clone was seen once. J is TRBJ2-3 and V is TRBV7-3; D might be TRBD2 (5 bases). Per germline, CDR1 SGHTA and CDR2 FQGTGA. The CDR3 has 13 residues. V was shortened by 5 bases and J by 5 bases, with 11 bases between the two germline ends. CDR3 sequence reads: CASSPTRGDTQYF. The CDR3 DNA sequence: TGTGCCAGCAGCCCGACCCGGGGAGATACGCAGTATTTT.